This record covers a single T cell receptor beta chain. As yet, its antigen is unknown. This sample is drawn from a study of T-cell memory formation after mild COVID-19. Across the whole study: TCR clusters were largely donor specific.

The CDR3 is made up of 12 amino acids. With 8 bases removed from V and 5 bases from J, the gap between germline ends came to 7 bases. CDR1 SNHLY and CDR2 FYNNEI come from the germline V gene. TCRdb analysed the 5' RACE reads with MiXCR anew, one entry per CDR3 protein. In the table there are approximately 46,000 distinct CDR3 sequences, less than 15% of which are singletons. General study findings and limits: Memory from before infection featured some responding clones, which suggests cross-reactive memory joined. For contracting clones, CD4+ ones sat mainly in CM and EM, CD8+ in EMRA.

V gene TRBV2 combines with J gene TRBJ1-6; D not resolved. The sample taken for sequencing was PBMCs or a T cell subset sorted from them (not recorded which). The TCR originated in a man in his late teens or twenties who had mild COVID-19 (a few samples of this study predate the infection). Cell type and time point are not known. Here the CDR3 DNA reads TGTGCCAGCCAGGACCATAATTCACCCCTCCACTTT. This gives the protein CASQDHNSPLHF. Variable domain in full (rest from reference TRBV2 and TRBJ1-6): EPEVTQTPSHQVTQMGQEVILRCVPISNHLYFYWYRQILGQKVEFLVSFYNNEISEKSEIFDDQFSVERPDGSNFTLKIRSTKLEDSAMYFCASQDHNSPLHFGNGTRLTVT.